This passage covers 21 T cell receptor beta chains from one sample sequenced in a study of blood T cell repertoires in COVID-19. This table comes from immunoSEQ multiplex PCR, and its TCRdb copy is limited to in-frame clones, with some not included. Of about 58,000 clones listed, around 89% are singletons. The source material was peripheral blood. These receptors were obtained from a woman aged 55-75 years with active COVID-19.

The chain links TRBV3-1 (or the pseudogene TRBV3-2) to TRBJ2-2; a possible D gene is TRBD1 (6 bases). The CDR3 spans 13 residues. The germline V and J ends were trimmed by 6 bases and 4 bases, with 9 bases remaining between them. CDR1 is LGHDT, CDR2 YNNKEL, per germline (reference sequence). The CDR3 loop is CASRDSTTGELFF. The CDR3 coding sequence is TGTGCCAGCAGGGACAGTACCACCGGGGAGCTGTTTTTT.

The chain has TRBV28 and TRBJ1-2, with D perhaps matching TRBD1 (6 bases). The CDR3 consists of 12 residues. Trimming left V 6 bases short and J 3 bases short, with 8 bases between. Germline V gene sequence: CDR1 MDHEN, CDR2 SYDVKM. The CDR3 DNA is TGTGCCAGCAGCGAGGGGGACTATGGCTACACCTTC. It codes for CASSEGDYGYTF.

V usage is TRBV15 and J usage is TRBJ1-2, with a tentative D call TRBD1 (6 bases). The CDR3 spans 14 residues. CDR1 LNHNV and CDR2 YYDKDF come from the germline V gene (reference sequence). The germline V and J ends were trimmed by 4 bases and 5 bases, with 14 bases remaining between them. The CDR3 DNA reads TGTGCCACCAGCATTGGTTTCCAGGGGTATGGCTACACCTTC. Translating gives CATSIGFQGYGYTF.

This chain joins TRBV7-8 and TRBJ1-1; 7 bases are shared with TRBD1. Germline CDR1 SGHVS, CDR2 FQNEAQ. The CDR3 runs 13 residues. Unmatched junction bases numbered 8, after V lost 5 bases and J lost 8 bases. The CDR3 here is CASSDNRGTEAFF. In DNA form, the CDR3 reads TGTGCCAGCAGCGATAACAGGGGTACGGAAGCTTTCTTT.

V usage is TRBV9 and J usage is TRBJ1-5; 12 nucleotides align to TRBD1. This CDR3 is 17 amino acids long. CDR1 SGDLS and CDR2 YYNGEE come from the germline V gene. V dropped 3 bases and J dropped 2; count of bases not matched to a gene: 6. CDR3: CASSGGQGASGNQPQHF. The CDR3 DNA reads TGTGCCAGCAGCGGGGGACAGGGGGCAAGCGGCAATCAGCCCCAGCATTTT.

This clone was detected only once. This chain links TRBV12-3 or TRBV12-4 with TRBJ1-1; D remains unclear. The CDR3 totals 13 residues. V was trimmed by 2 bases and J by 1 base, leaving 5 bases between them. CDR3 sequence: CASSLRENTEAFF. CDR3 sequence (DNA): TGTGCCAGCAGTTTACGGGAGAACACTGAAGCTTTCTTT.

The genes are TRBV5-4 and TRBJ1-6; possibly TRBD1 for D (5 bases). Germline V gene sequence: CDR1 SGHNT, CDR2 YYREEE (reference sequence). This CDR3 contains 14 residues. Trimming shortened V by 0 bases and J by 7 bases, and 8 bases separated the two germline ends. CDR3 DNA: TGTGCCAGCAGCTTGGAAAGGGGAAATTCACCCCTCCACTTT. Translating it yields CASSLERGNSPLHF.

This clone was seen only once. This chain uses TRBV7-3 with TRBJ2-6, with D perhaps TRBD1 (6 bases). From germline, CDR1 is SGHTA and CDR2 FQGTGA. The length of the CDR3 is 16 residues. The V end was cut by 7 bases, the J end by 0 bases, with 13 bases between. CDR3 protein: CASKPTGSSGANVLTF. Here the CDR3 DNA reads TGTGCCAGCAAACCGACAGGTAGCTCTGGGGCCAACGTCCTGACTTTC.

This chain uses TRBV6-2 or TRBV6-3 with TRBJ1-6; no clear D gene. V shed 2 bases and J shed 9 bases, with 11 bases lying between them. There are 14 residues in the CDR3. From germline, CDR1 is MNHEY and CDR2 SVGEGT. The CDR3 bases are TGTGCCAGCAGTTACCGGGATTGGACTTCACCCCTCCACTTT. It encodes CASSYRDWTSPLHF.

The chain recombines TRBV29-1 with TRBJ2-3; 9 positions agree with TRBD2. With 4 bases clipped from V and 4 bases from J, the junction kept 3 bases outside the gene matches. The germline gives CDR1 SQVTM, CDR2 ANQGSEA. The CDR3 consists of 13 residues. The CDR3 protein is CSVAAGGPDTQYF. The CDR3 nucleotides are TGCAGCGTTGCAGCGGGGGGCCCAGATACGCAGTATTTT.

This chain links TRBV30 with TRBJ1-2; 9 bases align to TRBD1. The germline V gene encodes CDR1 GTSNPN and CDR2 SVGIG (reference sequence). CDR3 length equals 13 residues. This CDR3 is CASTGGMRNGYTF. The CDR3 DNA sequence: TGTGCGTCTACAGGGGGCATGAGGAATGGCTACACCTTC.

The CDR3 bases are TGTGCCAGCAGTTACGCCGACAGGGGACGATCACCCCTCCACTTT. Its translation: CASSYADRGRSPLHF. V usage is TRBV6-5 and J usage is TRBJ1-6, with 8 bases fitting TRBD1. J lost 10 bases, V lost 2 bases, and 7 bases had no gene match. The CDR3 has 15 amino acids. CDR1 is MNHEY, CDR2 SVGAGI, per germline.

The chain is built from TRBV29-1 and TRBJ2-6; TRBD1 is a possible D gene (6 bases). Germline V gene sequence: CDR1 SQVTM, CDR2 ANQGSEA. This CDR3 is 14 amino acids long. V lost 7 bases and J 1 base, leaving 11 bases between the germline ends. The CDR3 nucleotides read TGCAGCGCCAAACAGGGTTCTGGGGCCAACGTCCTGACTTTC. Encoded protein: CSAKQGSGANVLTF.

The chain recombines TRBV4-1 with TRBJ2-5, with 8 bases that match TRBD2. Germline-derived CDR1 and CDR2 are MGHRA and YSYEKL. The ends lost 1 base at V and 3 bases at J; junction bases unmatched: 1. The CDR3 has 14 residues. The CDR3 region has the DNA TGCGCCAGCAGCCAAGGCGGGGGGAAAGAGACCCAGTACTTC. It yields the protein CASSQGGGKETQYF.

The J gene is TRBJ1-2, the V gene TRBV12-5; a weak D match, TRBD1 (6 bases). The germline V and J ends were trimmed by 2 bases and 8 bases, with 27 bases remaining between them. Germline V gives CDR1 LGHNT, CDR2 FRNRAP. The CDR3 has 18 amino acids. The CDR3 loop is CASGLYSIRTDDYRGYTF. CDR3 bases: TGTGCTAGTGGTTTGTACTCTATCCGGACAGATGATTACCGGGGCTACACCTTC.

V usage is TRBV5-4 and J usage is TRBJ1-3, with TRBD1 identical over 8 bases. Germline trimming cut 2 bases from V and 0 bases from J; bases unmatched to any gene: 7. CDR1 and CDR2 (germline): SGHNT, YYREEE (reference sequence). The CDR3 extends over 17 amino acids. The CDR3 region has the DNA TGTGCCAGCAGCTTATCCAGACAGGGGAGCTCTGGAAACACCATATATTTT. This translates into CASSLSRQGSSGNTIYF. Full variable domain (rest looked up from reference TRBV5-4 and TRBJ1-3): ETGVTQSPTHLIKTRGQQVTLRCSSQSGHNTVSWYQQALGQGPQFIFQYYREEENGRGNFPPRFSGLQFPNYSSELNVNALELDDSALYLCASSLSRQGSSGNTIYFGEGSWLTVV.

The chain combines TRBV30 with TRBJ1-2; 9 bases are shared with TRBD1. V trimming: 2 bases; J trimming: 4 bases; junction bases outside the gene matches: 8. This CDR3 region has 15 residues. Germline-derived CDR1 and CDR2 are GTSNPN and SVGIG (reference sequence). CDR3 DNA sequence: TGTGCCTGGAGTCCGCCGGGACAGGGAACCTATGGCTACACCTTC. Protein sequence: CAWSPPGQGTYGYTF.

The gene calls are TRBV27 and TRBJ2-1, with a weak D call TRBD2 (5 bases). This CDR3 region has 15 residues. Germline V gene sequence: CDR1 MNHEY, CDR2 SMNVEV (reference sequence). Trimming took off 6 bases at V and 9 bases at J, with 21 bases between the two ends. The CDR3 nucleotides are TGTGCCAGCAGCCCTGGAGGTATAGGGAAGGCTGAGCAGTTCTTC. This sequence encodes CASSPGGIGKAEQFF.

This clone was detected once. The chain uses TRBV20-1 and TRBJ2-4; D may be TRBD2 (5 bases). Germline assignment: CDR1 DFQATT and CDR2 SNEGSKA (reference sequence). The CDR3 loop spans 14 amino acids. Trimming removed 3 bases from V and 2 bases from J, with 11 bases in between. CDR3 region: CSASSSWPKNIQYF. The DNA for the CDR3 is TGCAGTGCTAGTTCTAGCTGGCCCAAAAACATTCAGTACTTC.

The chain combines TRBV7-9 with TRBJ1-4; 7 bases are a match to TRBD1. This CDR3 comprises 14 residues. V lost 1 base, J lost 4 bases, and 0 bases stayed unmatched. Germline CDR1 SEHNR, CDR2 FQNEAQ (reference sequence). Here the CDR3 DNA reads TGTGCCAGCAGCTTAGGGGACAGTAATGAAAAACTGTTTTTT. Amino acids: CASSLGDSNEKLFF.

The genes are TRBV5-1 and TRBJ2-3, with D possibly TRBD2 on 6 matching bases. V was shortened by 0 bases and J by 2 bases, with 10 bases between the two germline ends. In germline, CDR1 is SGHRS, CDR2 YFSETQ. This CDR3 has 15 residues. CDR3 sequence reads: CASSLGAGNTDTQYF. The DNA for the CDR3 is TGCGCCAGCAGCTTGGGTGCGGGGAACACAGATACGCAGTATTTT.